This T cell receptor (beta chain) was recovered during a study of shared clonotypes between healthy human individuals. There are 15 residues in the CDR3. The material for each subset, its genomic DNA, was split evenly across several immunoSEQ plates. The repertoire was sequenced with immunoSEQ multiplex PCR; TCRdb's copy has only in-frame clones and lacks some. The sample comprises a few million clones, approximately 95% of which are singletons, and more than 0.1% rests with the top ten. Sample: naive CD4+ T cells sorted from blood. Subset meaning: CD45RA+ positively selected. This chain links TRBV12-2 with TRBJ2-7. TRBV12-2 is a pseudogene locus. The TCR sequence derives from a man aged 18-30 years in good health. The CDR3 protein is CASRLAHVLPYEQYF. DNA for the CDR3: TGTGCAAGTCGCTTAGCGCACGTGTTACCCTACGAGCAGTACTTC.